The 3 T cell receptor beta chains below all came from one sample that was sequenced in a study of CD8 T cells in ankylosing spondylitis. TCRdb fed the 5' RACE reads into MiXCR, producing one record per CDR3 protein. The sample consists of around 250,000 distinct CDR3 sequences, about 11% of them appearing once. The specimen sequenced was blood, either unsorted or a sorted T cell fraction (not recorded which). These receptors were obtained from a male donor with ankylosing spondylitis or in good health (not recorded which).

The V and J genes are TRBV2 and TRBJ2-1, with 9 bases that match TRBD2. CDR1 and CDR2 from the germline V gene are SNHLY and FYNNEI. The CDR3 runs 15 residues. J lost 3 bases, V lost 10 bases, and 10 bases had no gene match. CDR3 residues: CATQGGGGVYNEQFF. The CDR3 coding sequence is TGTGCCACCCAAGGGGGCGGGGGGGTCTACAATGAGCAGTTCTTC.

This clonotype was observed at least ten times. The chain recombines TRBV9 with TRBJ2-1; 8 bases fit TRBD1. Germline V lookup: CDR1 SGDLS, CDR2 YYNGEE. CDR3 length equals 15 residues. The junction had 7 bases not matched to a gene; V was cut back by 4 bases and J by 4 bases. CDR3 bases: TGTGCCAGCAGCCCGCAGGGGGCCCTTTACAATGAGCAGTTCTTC. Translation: CASSPQGALYNEQFF.

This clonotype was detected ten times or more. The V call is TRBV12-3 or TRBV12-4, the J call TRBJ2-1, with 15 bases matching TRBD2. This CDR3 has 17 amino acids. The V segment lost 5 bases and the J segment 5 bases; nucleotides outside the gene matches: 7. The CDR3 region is CASSPRTSGGVDNEQFF. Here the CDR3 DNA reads TGTGCCAGCAGTCCCCGGACTAGCGGGGGGGTTGACAATGAGCAGTTCTTC.